This T cell receptor beta chain was sequenced during a study of persistence of HIV-infected CD4 T cells. About the research overall: Up to about 200 mL blood was drawn at multiple time points; a couple of donors had single-time leukapheresis.

This was the immunoSEQ version 4 assay in survey mode. Template was genomic DNA at around 10 ng/uL, with up to about 1 ug used per sample. The method was immunoSEQ multiplex PCR; TCRdb's version includes in-frame clones alone and lacks a portion of them. The sample consists of approximately 12,000 clones, roughly 70% of them appearing once. Cells were stimulated with CMV-infected fibroblast lysates at about 10 ug/mL. Sorting selected CD4+ T cells upregulating both CD40 ligand and CD69. PBMCs were depleted of CD8+ T cells before stimulation. Germline assignment: CDR1 SGHTA and CDR2 FQGTGA. V lost 5 bases and J lost 6, with 21 bases in between. The CDR3 runs 16 residues. Study-wide results and limits: TCRbeta richness was lower in CMV- and Gag-responding cells than in anti-CD3/anti-CD28-responding cells.

On this clone: Antigen specificity is unknown.

This clonotype originated in an adult man with HIV who was CMV-seropositive. This chain links TRBV7-3 with TRBJ2-3; perhaps TRBD1 as D (7 bases). The sample was CD4+ T cells sorted from PBMCs after approximately 19-hour stimulation, taken from a patient who received antiretroviral therapy. Written as DNA, the CDR3 is TGTGCCAGCAGCCCCCAGGGGGGCTTGGGCAGGGATACGCAGTATTTT. Protein sequence: CASSPQGGLGRDTQYF.